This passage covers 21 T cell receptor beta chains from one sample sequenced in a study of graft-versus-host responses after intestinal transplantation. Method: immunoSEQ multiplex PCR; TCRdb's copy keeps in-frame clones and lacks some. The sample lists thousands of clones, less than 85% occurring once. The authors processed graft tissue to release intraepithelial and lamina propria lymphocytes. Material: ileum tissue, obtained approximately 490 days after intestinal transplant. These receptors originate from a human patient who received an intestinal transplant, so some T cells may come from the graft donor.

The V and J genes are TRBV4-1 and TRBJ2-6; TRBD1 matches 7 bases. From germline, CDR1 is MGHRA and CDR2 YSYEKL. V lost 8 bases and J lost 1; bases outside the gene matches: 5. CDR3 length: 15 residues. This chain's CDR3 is CASGGQFSGANVLTF. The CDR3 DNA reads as TGCGCCAGCGGGGGACAGTTTTCTGGGGCCAACGTCCTGACTTTC.

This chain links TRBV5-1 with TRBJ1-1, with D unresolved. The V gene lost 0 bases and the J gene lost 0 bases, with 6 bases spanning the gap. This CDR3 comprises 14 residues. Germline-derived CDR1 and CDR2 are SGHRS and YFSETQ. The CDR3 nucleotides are TGCGCCAGCAGCTTGGCACTGATGAACACTGAAGCTTTCTTT. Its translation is CASSLALMNTEAFF.

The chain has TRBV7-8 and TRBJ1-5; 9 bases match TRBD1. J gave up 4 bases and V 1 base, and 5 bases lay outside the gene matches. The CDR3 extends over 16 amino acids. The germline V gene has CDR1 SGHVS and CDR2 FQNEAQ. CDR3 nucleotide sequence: TGTGCCAGCAGCTTAGAGGGGACAGGGAGGAATCAGCCCCAGCATTTT. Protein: CASSLEGTGRNQPQHF.

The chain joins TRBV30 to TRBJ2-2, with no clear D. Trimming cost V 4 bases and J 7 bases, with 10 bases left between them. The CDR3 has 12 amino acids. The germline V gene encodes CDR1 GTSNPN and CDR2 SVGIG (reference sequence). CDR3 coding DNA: TGTGCCTGGAAGAGTTTAGGCGGGGAGCTGTTTTTT. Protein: CAWKSLGGELFF.

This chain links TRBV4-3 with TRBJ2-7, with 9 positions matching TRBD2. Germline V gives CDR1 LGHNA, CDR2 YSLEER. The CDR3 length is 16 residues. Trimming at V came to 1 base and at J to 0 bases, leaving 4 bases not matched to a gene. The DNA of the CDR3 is TGCGCCAGCAGCCAAGCGGCGGGAGGGAGCTCCTACGAGCAGTACTTC. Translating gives CASSQAAGGSSYEQYF.

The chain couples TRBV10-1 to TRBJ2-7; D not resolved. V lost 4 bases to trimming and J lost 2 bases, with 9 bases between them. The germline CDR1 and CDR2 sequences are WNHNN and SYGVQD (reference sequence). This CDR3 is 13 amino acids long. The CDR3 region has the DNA TGCGCCAGCAGTGCCGGCAGAACCTACGAGCAGTACTTC. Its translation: CASSAGRTYEQYF.

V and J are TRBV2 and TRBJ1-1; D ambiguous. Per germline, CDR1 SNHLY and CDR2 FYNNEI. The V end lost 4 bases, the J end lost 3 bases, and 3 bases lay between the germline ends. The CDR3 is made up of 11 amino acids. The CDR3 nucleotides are TGTGCCAGCAGTGGACACACTGAAGCTTTCTTT. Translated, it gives CASSGHTEAFF.

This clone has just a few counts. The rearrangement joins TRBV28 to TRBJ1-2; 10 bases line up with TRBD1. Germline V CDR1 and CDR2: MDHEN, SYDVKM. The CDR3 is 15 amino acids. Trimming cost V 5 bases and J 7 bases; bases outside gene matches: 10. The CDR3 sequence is CASSPPGQGRGGYTF. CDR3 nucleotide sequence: TGTGCCAGCAGTCCGCCGGGACAGGGGAGAGGTGGCTACACCTTC.

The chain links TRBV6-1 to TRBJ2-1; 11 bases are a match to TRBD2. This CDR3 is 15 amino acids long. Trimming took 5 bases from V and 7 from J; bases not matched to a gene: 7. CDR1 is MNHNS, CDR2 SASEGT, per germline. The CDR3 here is CASSTTSGDVNEQFF. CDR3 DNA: TGTGCCAGCAGTACGACTAGCGGGGACGTAAATGAGCAGTTCTTC.

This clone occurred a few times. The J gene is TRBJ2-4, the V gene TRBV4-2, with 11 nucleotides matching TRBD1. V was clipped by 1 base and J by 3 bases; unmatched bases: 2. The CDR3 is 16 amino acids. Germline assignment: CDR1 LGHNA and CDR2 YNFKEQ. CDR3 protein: CASSQGGQGGKNIQYF. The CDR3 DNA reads TGTGCCAGCAGCCAAGGGGGACAGGGGGGCAAAAACATTCAGTACTTC.

The CDR3 nucleotides are TGTGCCAGCAGCTTTGGGGCGGGGGGTGCCTACGAGCAGTACTTC. Protein: CASSFGAGGAYEQYF. This sequence joins TRBV7-8 and TRBJ2-7, with 8 bases matching TRBD2. This CDR3 contains 15 residues. CDR1 and CDR2 from the germline V gene are SGHVS and FQNEAQ. The V and J ends lost 3 bases and 2 bases, in that order; junction bases with no gene match: 6. Full variable domain (missing parts from reference TRBV7-8 and TRBJ2-7): GAGVSQSPRYKVAKRGQDVALRCDPISGHVSLFWYQQALGQGPEFLTYFQNEAQLDKSGLPSDRFFAERPEGSVSTLKIQRTQQEDSAVYLCASSFGAGGAYEQYFGPGTRLTVT.

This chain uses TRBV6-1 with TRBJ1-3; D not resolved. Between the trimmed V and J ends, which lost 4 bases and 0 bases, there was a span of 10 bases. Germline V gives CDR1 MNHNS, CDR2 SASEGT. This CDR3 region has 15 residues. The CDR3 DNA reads TGTGCCAGCAGTGTGGGCGGCAGCTCTGGAAACACCATATATTTT. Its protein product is CASSVGGSSGNTIYF.

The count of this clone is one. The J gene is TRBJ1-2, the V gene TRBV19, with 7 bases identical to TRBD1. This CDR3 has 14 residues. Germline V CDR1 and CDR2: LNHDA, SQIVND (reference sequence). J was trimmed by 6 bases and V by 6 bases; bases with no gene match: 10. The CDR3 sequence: CASSRTGALNGYTF. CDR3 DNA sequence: TGTGCCAGTAGCCGGACAGGAGCCCTGAATGGCTACACCTTC.

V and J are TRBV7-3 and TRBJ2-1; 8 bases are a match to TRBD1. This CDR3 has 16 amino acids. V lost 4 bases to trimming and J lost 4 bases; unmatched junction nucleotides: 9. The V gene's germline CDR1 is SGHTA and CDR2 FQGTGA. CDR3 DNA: TGTGCCAGCAGCTCCGACGGACAGGGACGATACAATGAGCAGTTCTTC. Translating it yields CASSSDGQGRYNEQFF.

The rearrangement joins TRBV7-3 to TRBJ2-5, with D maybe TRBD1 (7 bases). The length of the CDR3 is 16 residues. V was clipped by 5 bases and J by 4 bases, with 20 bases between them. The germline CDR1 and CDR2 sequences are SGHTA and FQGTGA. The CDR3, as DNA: TGTGCCAGCAGCGTTGGGGGGCCGACAGGGAGAGAGACCCAGTACTTC. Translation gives CASSVGGPTGRETQYF.

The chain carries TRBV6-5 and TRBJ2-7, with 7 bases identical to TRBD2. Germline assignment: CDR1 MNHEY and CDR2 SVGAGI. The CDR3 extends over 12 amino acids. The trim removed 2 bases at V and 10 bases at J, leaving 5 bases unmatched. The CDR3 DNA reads TGTGCCAGCAGTTACGGCGGGGAGGGACAGTACTTC. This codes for CASSYGGEGQYF.

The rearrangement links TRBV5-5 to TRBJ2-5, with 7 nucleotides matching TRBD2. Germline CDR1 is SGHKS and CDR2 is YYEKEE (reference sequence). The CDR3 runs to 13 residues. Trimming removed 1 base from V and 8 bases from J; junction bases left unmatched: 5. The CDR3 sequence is CASSLIRGGTQYF. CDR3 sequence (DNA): TGTGCCAGCAGCTTGATCCGCGGGGGAACCCAGTACTTC.

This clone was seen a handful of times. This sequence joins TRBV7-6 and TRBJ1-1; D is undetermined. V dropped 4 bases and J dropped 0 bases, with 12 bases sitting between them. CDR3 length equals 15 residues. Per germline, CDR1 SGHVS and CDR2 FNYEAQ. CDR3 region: CASSSQPSLNTEAFF. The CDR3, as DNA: TGTGCCAGCAGCTCTCAACCCAGCCTGAACACTGAAGCTTTCTTT.

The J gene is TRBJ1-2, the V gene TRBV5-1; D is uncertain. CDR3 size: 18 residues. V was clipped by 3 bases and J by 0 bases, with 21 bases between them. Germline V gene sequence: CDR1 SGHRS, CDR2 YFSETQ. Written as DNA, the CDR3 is TGCGCCAGCAGCTCGGCGGGAGGTGACGCTTCTTCTAACTATGGCTACACCTTC. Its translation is CASSSAGGDASSNYGYTF.

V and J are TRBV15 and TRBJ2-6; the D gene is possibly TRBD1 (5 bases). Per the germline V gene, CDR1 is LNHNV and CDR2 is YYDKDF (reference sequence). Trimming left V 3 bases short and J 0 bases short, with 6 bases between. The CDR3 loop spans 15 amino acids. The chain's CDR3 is CATSRDNSGANVLTF. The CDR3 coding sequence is TGTGCCACCAGCAGGGACAACTCTGGGGCCAACGTCCTGACTTTC.

In nucleotides, the CDR3 is TGTGCCAGCAGCCCGTTGGTGGGCGCGAACACTGAAGCTTTCTTT. This translates into CASSPLVGANTEAFF. This chain joins TRBV5-6 and TRBJ1-1; D is uncertain. This CDR3 is built from 15 residues. Per germline, CDR1 SGHDT and CDR2 YYEEEE. Trimming stripped 4 bases from V and 1 base from J, with 14 bases between. The full variable domain, its missing parts supplied by reference TRBV5-6 and TRBJ1-1, is DAGVTQSPTHLIKTRGQQVTLRCSPKSGHDTVSWYQQALGQGPQFIFQYYEEEERQRGNFPDRFSGHQFPNYSSELNVNALLLGDSALYLCASSPLVGANTEAFFGQGTRLTVV.